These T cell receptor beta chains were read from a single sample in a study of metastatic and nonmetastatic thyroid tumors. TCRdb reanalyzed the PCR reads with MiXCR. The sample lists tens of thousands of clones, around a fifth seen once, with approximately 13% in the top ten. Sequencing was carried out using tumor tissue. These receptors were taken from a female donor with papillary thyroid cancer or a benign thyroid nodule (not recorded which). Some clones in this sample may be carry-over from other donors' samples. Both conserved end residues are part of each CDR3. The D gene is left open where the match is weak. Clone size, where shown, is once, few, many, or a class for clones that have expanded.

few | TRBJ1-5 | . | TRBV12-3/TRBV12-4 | TGTGCCAGCAGTTGGGCAGGGTATGATCAGCCCCAGCATTTT | CASSWAGYDQPQHF
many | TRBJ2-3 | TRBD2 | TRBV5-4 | TGTGCCAGCAGCTTGGAACGGCTAGCGGGCACAGATACGCAGTATTTT | CASSLERLAGTDTQYF
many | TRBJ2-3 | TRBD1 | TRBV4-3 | TGCGCCAGCAGCCCGAGGACAGGCCATAACCCCACAGATACGCAGTATTTT | CASSPRTGHNPTDTQYF
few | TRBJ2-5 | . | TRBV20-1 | TGCAGTGCTTCCAACCGCCTAGCGCCTCAGGAGACCCAGTACTTC | CSASNRLAPQETQYF
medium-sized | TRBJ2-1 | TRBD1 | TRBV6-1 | TGTGCCAGCAGGCCCAGACAGGGCTACAATGAGCAGTTCTTC | CASRPRQGYNEQFF
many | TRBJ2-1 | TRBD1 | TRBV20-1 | TGCAGTGCTAGAGAGGACAGGTCCCAGTTCTTC | CSAREDRSQFF
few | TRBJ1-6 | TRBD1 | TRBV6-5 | TGTGCCAGCAGTTACTCAAGGACAGGGGAATCACCCCTCCACTTT | CASSYSRTGESPLHF
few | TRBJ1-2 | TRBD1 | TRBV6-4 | TGTGCCAGCATCTCATCCGGGACAGGGACCGATGGCTACACCTTC | CASISSGTGTDGYTF
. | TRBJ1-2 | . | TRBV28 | TGTGCCAGCAGCCGATCTGCGAGAAGCTATGGCTACACCTTC | CASSRSARSYGYTF
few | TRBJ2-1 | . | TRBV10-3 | TGTGCCATCAGTGCGGGGTACCCCTACAATGAGCAGTTCTTC | CAISAGYPYNEQFF
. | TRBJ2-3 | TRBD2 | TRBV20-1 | TGCAGTGTTCAGACTAGCGGGAGTCCTAGCACAGATACGCAGTATTTT | CSVQTSGSPSTDTQYF
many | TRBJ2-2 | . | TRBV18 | TGTGCCAGCTCTCTGGACATTGCCGGGGAGCTGTTTTTT | CASSLDIAGELFF
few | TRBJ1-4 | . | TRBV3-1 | TGTGCCAGCAGCCAAGATAGCCAGGGGATGGAAAAACTGTTTTTT | CASSQDSQGMEKLFF
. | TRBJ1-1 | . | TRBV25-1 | TGTGCCAGCAGTGACGACGGGTTTAAAGCTTTCTTT | CASSDDGFKAFF
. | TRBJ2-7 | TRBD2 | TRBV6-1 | TGTGCCAGCAGTGCACCGACTAGCGTCTCCTACGAGCAGTACTTC | CASSAPTSVSYEQYF
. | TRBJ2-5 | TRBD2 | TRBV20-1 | TGCAGTGCTAGCTCCGGCCGGGAGGTCGAGACCCAGTACTTC | CSASSGREVETQYF
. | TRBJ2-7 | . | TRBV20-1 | TGCAGTGCTTCCATTTCTTACGAGCAGTACTTC | CSASISYEQYF
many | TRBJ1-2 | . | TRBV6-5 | TGTGCCAGCAGTTACAGCTCACAGGGAGCTAACTATGGCTACACCTTC | CASSYSSQGANYGYTF
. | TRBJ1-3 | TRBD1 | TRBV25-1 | TGTGCCAGCAGGTCCCCTTCCCCGGGACAGGGGTTTTCTGGAAACACCACATATTTT | CASRSPSPGQGFSGNTTYF
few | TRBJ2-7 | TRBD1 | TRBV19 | TGTGCCAGTAGCGATTCCGGGACAGGTAATGGGCAGTACTTC | CASSDSGTGNGQYF
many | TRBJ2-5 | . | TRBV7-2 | TGTGCCAGCAGCCGGGGGCTGGCGGCCACCGGGGAGACCCAGTACTTC | CASSRGLAATGETQYF
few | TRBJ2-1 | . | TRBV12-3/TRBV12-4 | TGTGCCAGCAGGACTGACAGCTACAATGAGCAGTTCTTC | CASRTDSYNEQFF
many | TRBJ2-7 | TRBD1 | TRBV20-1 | TGCAGTGCTTGGACAGGGGGAGAGCACGAGCAGTACTTC | CSAWTGGEHEQYF
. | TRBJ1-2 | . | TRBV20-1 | TGCAGTGCTAGAGATTACTGGGACGGGGGCCCTTATGGCTACACCTTC | CSARDYWDGGPYGYTF
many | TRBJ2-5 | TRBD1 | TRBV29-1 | TGCAGCGCACTAGGACAGGGTGGGGAGACCCAGTACTTC | CSALGQGGETQYF
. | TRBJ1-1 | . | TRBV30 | TGTGCCTGGAGCGAACGGGGATTCAGTGAAGCTTTCTTT | CAWSERGFSEAFF
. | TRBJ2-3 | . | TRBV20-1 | TGCAGTGCACCCTACACAGATACGCAGTATTTT | CSAPYTDTQYF
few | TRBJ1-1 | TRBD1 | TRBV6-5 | TGTGCCCCGGATCCGAGGGGGCAAACTGAAGCTTTCTTT | CAPDPRGQTEAFF
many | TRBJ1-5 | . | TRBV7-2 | TGTGCCAGCAGCTTATATGGGGGCAATCAGCCCCAGCATTTT | CASSLYGGNQPQHF
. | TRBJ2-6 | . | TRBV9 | TGTGCTAGCAGCCCCGACAGTGGAAGTCCTGGGGCCAACGTCCTGACTTTC | CASSPDSGSPGANVLTF
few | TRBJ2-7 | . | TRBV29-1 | TGCAGCGCCAAGAAACAGGGACTTCACGAGCAGTACTTC | CSAKKQGLHEQYF
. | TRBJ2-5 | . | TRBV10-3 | TGTGCCATCAGTGAGGGGACTTCGGCGGGTATTAAAGAGACCCAGTACTTC | CAISEGTSAGIKETQYF
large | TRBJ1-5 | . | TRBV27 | TGTGCCAGCAGTTTATCGGTCAATCAGCCCCAGCATTTT | CASSLSVNQPQHF
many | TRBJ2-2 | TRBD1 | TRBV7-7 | TGTGCTAGCAGCTTAGAGCAGGGGGCGACCGGGGAGCTGTTTTTT | CASSLEQGATGELFF
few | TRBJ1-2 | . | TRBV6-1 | TGTGCCAGCAGTTTCGGACAGCACTACTATGGCTACACCTTC | CASSFGQHYYGYTF
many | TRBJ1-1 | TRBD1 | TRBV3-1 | TGTGCCAGCAGACCCACCGGGACAGGGGGCACTGAAGCTTTCTTT | CASRPTGTGGTEAFF
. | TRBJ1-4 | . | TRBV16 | TGTGCCAGCATCCAATCGCCTGGGGGGAATGAAAAACTGTTTTTT | CASIQSPGGNEKLFF
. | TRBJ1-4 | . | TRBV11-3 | TGTGCCAGCAGCCACGGGATATCTGCAACTAATGAAAAACTGTTTTTT | CASSHGISATNEKLFF
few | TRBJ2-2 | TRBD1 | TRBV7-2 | TGTGCCAGCACCCTCGACAGGGCTGTCACCGGGGAGCTGTTTTTT | CASTLDRAVTGELFF
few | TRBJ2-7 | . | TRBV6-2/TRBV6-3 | TGTGCCAGCAGTTACGTGGACTCAGGTCGAGACTACGAGCAGTACTTC | CASSYVDSGRDYEQYF
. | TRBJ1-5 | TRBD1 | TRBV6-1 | TGTGCCAGCAGTGATCCAGGGGGTAGTCAGCCCCAGCATTTT | CASSDPGGSQPQHF
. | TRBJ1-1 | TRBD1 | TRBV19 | TGTGCCAGTAGCACTTTGTCAGGGGGAGGGACTGAAGCTTTCTTT | CASSTLSGGGTEAFF
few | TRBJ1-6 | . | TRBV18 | TGTGCCAGCTCACCAAAGATGGTGGTAGGAAATTCACCCCTCCACTTT | CASSPKMVVGNSPLHF
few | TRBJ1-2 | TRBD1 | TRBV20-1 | TGCAGTGCTATGGGGACAGGGGACAACTATGGCTACACCTTC | CSAMGTGDNYGYTF
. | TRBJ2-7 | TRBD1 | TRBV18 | TGTGCCAGCTCACCCGGGACAGATATATTAAACCCCTACGAGCAGTACTTC | CASSPGTDILNPYEQYF
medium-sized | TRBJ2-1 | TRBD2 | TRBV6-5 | TGTGCCAGCAGTTACTCAGCGGGAGGCGCCTACAATGAGCAGTTCTTC | CASSYSAGGAYNEQFF
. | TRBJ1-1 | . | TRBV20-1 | TGCAGTGCTAGAACAGGGAAGACTGAAGCTTTCTTT | CSARTGKTEAFF
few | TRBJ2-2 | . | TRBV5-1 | TGCGCCAGCAGCTTTCGGAGAGCGGGCCCGAACACCGGGGAGCTGTTTTTT | CASSFRRAGPNTGELFF
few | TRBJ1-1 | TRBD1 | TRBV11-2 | TGTGCCAGCAGCTTATTACCGGGACAGGGTTCGAACACTGAAGCTTTCTTT | CASSLLPGQGSNTEAFF
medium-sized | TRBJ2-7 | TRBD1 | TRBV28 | TGTGCCAGCAAAAGGACAGGGACCTACGAGCAGTACTTC | CASKRTGTYEQYF
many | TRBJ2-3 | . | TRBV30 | TGTGCCTGCGATTGGAGGGGCGCGGGTACAGATACGCAGTATTTT | CACDWRGAGTDTQYF
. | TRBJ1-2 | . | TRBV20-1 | TGCAGTGCTAGGAGGTCGGGGCCGCGCTATGGCTACACCTTC | CSARRSGPRYGYTF
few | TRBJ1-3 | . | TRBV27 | TGTGCCAGCAGTTTACCTGGACTGCCGGTAAACACCATATATTTT | CASSLPGLPVNTIYF
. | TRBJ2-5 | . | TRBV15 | TGTGCCACCAGCCCATCCCGGGCTAGCGAGCAAGAGACCCAGTACTTC | CATSPSRASEQETQYF